Shown below are 5 T cell receptor beta chains from a single sample sequenced in a study of somatic mutations in cytotoxic T cells in rheumatoid arthritis. Sequenced by immunoSEQ multiplex PCR; TCRdb stores in-frame clones only, minus some. The data hold about 26,000 clones, with about 81% observed a single time. The sample taken for sequencing was CD8+ T cells sorted from blood. All receptors come from a man aged 45-65 years in good health.

The chain joins TRBV7-6 to TRBJ2-1; D is undetermined. V gave up 5 bases and J gave up 0 bases, with 8 bases separating them. The CDR3 has 14 residues. CDR1 is SGHVS, CDR2 FNYEAQ, per germline. The CDR3 region is CASSQDVSYNEQFF. Written as DNA, the CDR3 is TGTGCCAGCAGCCAAGACGTCTCCTACAATGAGCAGTTCTTC.

V and J are TRBV4-1 and TRBJ1-4; 8 bases match TRBD1. Germline assignment: CDR1 MGHRA and CDR2 YSYEKL. This CDR3 comprises 15 residues. V lost 4 bases and J lost 8; bases outside the gene matches: 9. The CDR3 region has the DNA TGCGCCAGCAGCCCTTGGACAGGGCGGTCGGAAAAACTGTTTTTT. This translates into CASSPWTGRSEKLFF.

The gene calls are TRBV2 and TRBJ2-1, with 10 bases that match TRBD1. V was clipped by 0 bases and J by 14 bases; unmatched bases: 4. Germline V gives CDR1 SNHLY, CDR2 FYNNEI. This CDR3 contains 13 residues. The CDR3 reads CASSEAGTGEEFF. CDR3 DNA: TGTGCCAGCAGTGAAGCCGGGACAGGGGAGGAGTTCTTC.

The chain carries TRBV7-6 and TRBJ2-3; 11 bases agree with TRBD2. The length of the CDR3 is 15 residues. The germline CDR1 and CDR2 sequences are SGHVS and FNYEAQ. V lost 2 bases and J lost 3; bases outside the gene matches: 1. Written as DNA, the CDR3 is TGTGCCAGCAGCTTATTAGCGGGAGGGACAGATACGCAGTATTTT. Translated, it gives CASSLLAGGTDTQYF.

The rearrangement uses TRBV18 and TRBJ1-1; D gene uncertain. Germline V CDR1 and CDR2: KGHSH, LQKENI. The CDR3 runs 14 residues. The V end was cut by 3 bases, the J end by 1 base, with 9 bases between. The CDR3 here is CASSPPDRNTEAFF. Written as DNA, the CDR3 is TGTGCCAGCTCACCTCCCGACCGGAACACTGAAGCTTTCTTT.